One sample yielded the 14 T cell receptor beta chains listed below, sequenced in a study of CD8 T cells in ankylosing spondylitis. TCRdb re-derived calls from the 5' RACE reads in MiXCR, one entry per CDR3 protein. The sample carries about 140,000 distinct CDR3 sequences, approximately 9.2% recorded once. The sample was synovial fluid, either unsorted or a sorted T cell fraction (not recorded which). These receptor sequences come from a male donor with ankylosing spondylitis.

CDR3 region: CASSHIAGDSYNEQFF. CDR3 DNA: TGCGCCAGCAGCCACATAGCGGGAGACTCCTACAATGAGCAGTTCTTC. The chain combines TRBV4-1 with TRBJ2-1; 9 bases are a match to TRBD2. Germline V gene sequence: CDR1 MGHRA, CDR2 YSYEKL. The CDR3 length is 16 residues. The ends lost 3 bases at V and 0 bases at J; junction bases unmatched: 3.

This clonotype was seen a few times. The V call is TRBV21-1, the J call TRBJ2-3; the table gives TRBD1 as D, unverified against the DNA. TRBV21-1 is given as a pseudogene. The CDR3 extends over 16 amino acids. CDR3 sequence: CASSNRAGATTDTQYF. The CDR3 DNA follows: TGTGCCAGCAGCAATCGCGCAGGGGCGACCACAGATACGCAGTATTTT.

This clonotype counts as medium-sized. This chain connects TRBV25-1 to TRBJ1-6; D is ambiguous. The CDR3 extends over 13 amino acids. The ends were cut back, 6 bases at V and 7 bases at J, with 10 bases in the middle. Germline V gives CDR1 MGHDK, CDR2 SYGVNS. DNA of the CDR3: TGTGCCAGCAGGAGGGCCTTCAATTCACCCCTCCACTTT. Its protein is CASRRAFNSPLHF.

The CDR3 coding sequence is TGCAGTGCTGGGCAGAGCTCTGGGGCCAACGTCCTGACTTTC. As protein: CSAGQSSGANVLTF. The chain joins TRBV20-1 to TRBJ2-6, with D uncertain. Germline CDR1 reads DFQATT; CDR2 reads SNEGSKA (reference sequence). This CDR3 region has 14 residues. Trimming removed 5 bases from V and 0 bases from J, with 8 bases in between.

This clonotype was seen repeatedly, ten times or more. This chain uses TRBV20-1 with TRBJ1-2, with D unclear. Germline loops: CDR1 DFQATT, CDR2 SNEGSKA (reference sequence). CDR3 size: 12 residues. V was cut by 6 bases and J by 2 bases, with 10 bases left in between. The DNA for the CDR3 is TGCAGTGCCAAACTAGCAAACTATGGCTACACCTTC. Translated: CSAKLANYGYTF.

This clonotype was seen repeatedly, ten times or more. The rearrangement uses TRBV7-9 and TRBJ1-4; the match to TRBD1 covers 7 bases. The CDR3 has 15 amino acids. J lost 8 bases, V lost 5 bases, and 11 bases had no gene match. Germline V gives CDR1 SEHNR, CDR2 FQNEAQ (reference sequence). CDR3 DNA sequence: TGTGCCAGCAGCCCTCAGACAGGGTGGGAAGAAAAACTGTTTTTT. Protein product: CASSPQTGWEEKLFF.

The gene calls are TRBV20-1 and TRBJ2-3, with D possibly being TRBD2 (6 bases). V was trimmed by 5 bases and J by 4 bases, leaving 19 bases between them. Germline lookup yields CDR1 DFQATT and CDR2 SNEGSKA (reference sequence). The CDR3 loop spans 15 amino acids. The DNA for the CDR3 is TGCAGTGCTCAAGGGACTCTTTGGGGGTCAGATACGCAGTATTTT. This translates into CSAQGTLWGSDTQYF.

This clonotype was detected only a few times. A read error is possible here, since a much larger clone lies one base away. This rearrangement joins TRBV12-3 or TRBV12-4 to TRBJ1-6; D uncertain. The CDR3 is made up of 14 amino acids. V was cut by 5 bases and J by 5 bases, with 10 bases left in between. CDR3 residues: CASSPRNHNSPLHF. CDR3 DNA: TGTGCCAGCAGTCCCAGGAATCATAATTCACCCCTCCACTTT.

This clonotype was seen many times. The rearrangement joins TRBV7-3 to TRBJ2-1; a possible D gene is TRBD1 (7 bases). Trimming stripped 2 bases from V and 5 bases from J, with 13 bases between. Germline V gene sequence: CDR1 SGHTA, CDR2 FQGTGA. This CDR3 spans 15 amino acids. The CDR3 nucleotides read TGTGCCAGCAGCTTATGGAGGGGGCCCGACAATGAGCAGTTCTTC. Translated: CASSLWRGPDNEQFF. Full variable domain (outside the CDR3, taken from reference TRBV7-3 and TRBJ2-1): GAGVSQTPSNKVTEKGKYVELRCDPISGHTALYWYRQSLGQGPEFLIYFQGTGAADDSGLPNDRFFAVRPEGSVSTLKIQRTERGDSAVYLCASSLWRGPDNEQFFGPGTRLTVL.

This chain uses TRBV12-3 or TRBV12-4 with TRBJ2-1; 11 bases are a match to TRBD1. This CDR3 spans 11 amino acids. The ends lost 6 bases at V and 12 bases at J; junction bases unmatched: 1. Written as DNA, the CDR3 is TGTGCCAGCAGGGACAGGGGGCCGCAGTTCTTC. This encodes CASRDRGPQFF.

The chain carries TRBV28 and TRBJ2-4, with 9 nucleotides matching TRBD1. Looked up from germline, CDR1 is MDHEN and CDR2 is SYDVKM. The V and J ends lost 2 bases and 7 bases, in that order; junction bases with no gene match: 3. The CDR3 contains 14 residues. The CDR3 is CASSLKGQGNIQYF. CDR3 coding DNA: TGTGCCAGCAGTTTAAAGGGACAGGGCAACATTCAGTACTTC.

This clonotype was seen many times. The genes are TRBV6-1 and TRBJ1-4; D is unresolved. Germline V gives CDR1 MNHNS, CDR2 SASEGT. This CDR3 is 15 amino acids long. V was clipped by 7 bases and J by 8 bases, with 20 bases between them. The CDR3 protein is CASTPSWAGGEKLFF. The CDR3 nucleotides read TGTGCCAGCACCCCGAGTTGGGCAGGCGGGGAAAAACTGTTTTTT.

This clonotype has at least ten counts. The J gene is TRBJ1-1, the V gene TRBV20-1, with D hard to call. There are 14 residues in the CDR3. The V end was cut by 4 bases, the J end by 6 bases, with 18 bases between. CDR1 DFQATT and CDR2 SNEGSKA come from the germline V gene (reference sequence). The DNA of the CDR3 is TGCAGTGCTATAAAAATTAGGTTGGACGCTGAAGCTTTCTTT. Translation: CSAIKIRLDAEAFF.

This clonotype appeared a few times. The V gene is TRBV6-5, the J gene TRBJ1-6, with D uncertain. Trimming took off 2 bases at V and 14 bases at J, with 16 bases between the two ends. Germline loops: CDR1 MNHEY, CDR2 SVGAGI. The length of the CDR3 is 14 residues. CDR3 coding DNA: TGTGCCAGCAGTTACCAAACCCGTACGGACTCCCTCCACTTT. Amino acids: CASSYQTRTDSLHF.